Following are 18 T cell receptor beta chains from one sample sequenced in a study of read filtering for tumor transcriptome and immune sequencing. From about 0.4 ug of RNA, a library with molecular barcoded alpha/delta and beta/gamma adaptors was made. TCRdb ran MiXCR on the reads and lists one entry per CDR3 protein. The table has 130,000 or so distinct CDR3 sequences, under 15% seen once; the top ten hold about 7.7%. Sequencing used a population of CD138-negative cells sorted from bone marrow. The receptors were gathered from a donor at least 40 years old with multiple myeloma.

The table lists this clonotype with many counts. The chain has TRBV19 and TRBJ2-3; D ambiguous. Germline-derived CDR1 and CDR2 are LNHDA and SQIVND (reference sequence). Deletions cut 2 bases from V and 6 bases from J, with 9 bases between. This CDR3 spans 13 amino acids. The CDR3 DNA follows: TGTGCCAGTAGTATAATGACCTGGGATACGCAGTATTTT. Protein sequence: CASSIMTWDTQYF. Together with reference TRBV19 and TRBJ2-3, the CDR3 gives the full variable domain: DGGITQSPKYLFRKEGQNVTLSCEQNLNHDAMYWYRQDPGQGLRLIYYSQIVNDFQKGDIAEGYSVSREKKESFPLTVTSAQKNPTAFYLCASSIMTWDTQYFGPGTRLTVL.

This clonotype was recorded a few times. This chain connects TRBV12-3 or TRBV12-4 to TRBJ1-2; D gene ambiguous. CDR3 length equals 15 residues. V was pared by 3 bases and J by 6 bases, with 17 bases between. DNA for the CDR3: TGTGCCAGCAGTTTCCCCGGAGGGCAAAACAATGGCTACACCTTC. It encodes CASSFPGGQNNGYTF.

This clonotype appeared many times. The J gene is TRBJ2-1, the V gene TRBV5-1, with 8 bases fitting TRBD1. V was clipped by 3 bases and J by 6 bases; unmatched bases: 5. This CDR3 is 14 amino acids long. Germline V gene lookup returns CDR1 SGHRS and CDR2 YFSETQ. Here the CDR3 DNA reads TGCGCCAGCAGCTCTCAGGGGGCTGGCAATGAGCAGTTCTTC. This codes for CASSSQGAGNEQFF.

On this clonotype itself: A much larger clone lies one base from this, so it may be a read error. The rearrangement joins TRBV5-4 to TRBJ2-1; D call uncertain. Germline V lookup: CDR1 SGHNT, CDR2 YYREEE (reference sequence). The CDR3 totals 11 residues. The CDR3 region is CVSSAGVEQFF. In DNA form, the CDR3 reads TGTGTCAGCAGCGCTGGGGTTGAGCAGTTCTTC. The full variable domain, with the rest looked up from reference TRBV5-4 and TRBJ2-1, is ETGVTQSPTHLIKTRGQQVTLRCSSQSGHNTVSWYQQALGQGPQFIFQYYREEENGRGNFPPRFSGLQFPNYSSELNVNALELDDSALYLCVSSAGVEQFFGPGTRLTVL.

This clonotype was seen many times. The CDR3 DNA reads TGTGCCAGCAGTGCCCGGGACGGCAATGAGCAGTTCTTC. This sequence encodes CASSARDGNEQFF. The chain has TRBV6-1 and TRBJ2-1; the D gene could be TRBD1 or TRBD2 (5 bases each). Germline V gives CDR1 MNHNS, CDR2 SASEGT. The CDR3 sequence is 13 residues long. The V and J ends lost 4 bases and 6 bases respectively, with 10 bases between them.

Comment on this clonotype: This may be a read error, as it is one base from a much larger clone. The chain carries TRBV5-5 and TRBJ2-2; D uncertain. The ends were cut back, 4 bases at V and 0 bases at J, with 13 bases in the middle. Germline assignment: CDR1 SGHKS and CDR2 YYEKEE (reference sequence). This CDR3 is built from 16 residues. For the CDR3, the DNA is TGTGCCAGCAGCCCACGAGCGCCTACGAACACCGGGGAGCTGTTTTTT. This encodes CASSPRAPTNTGELFF.

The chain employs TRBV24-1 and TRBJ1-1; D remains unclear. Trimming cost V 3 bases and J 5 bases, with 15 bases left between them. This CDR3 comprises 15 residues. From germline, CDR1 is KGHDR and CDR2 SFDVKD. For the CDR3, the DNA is TGTGCCACCAGTGATGGAGACACATCGAGGACTGAAGCTTTCTTT. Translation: CATSDGDTSRTEAFF.

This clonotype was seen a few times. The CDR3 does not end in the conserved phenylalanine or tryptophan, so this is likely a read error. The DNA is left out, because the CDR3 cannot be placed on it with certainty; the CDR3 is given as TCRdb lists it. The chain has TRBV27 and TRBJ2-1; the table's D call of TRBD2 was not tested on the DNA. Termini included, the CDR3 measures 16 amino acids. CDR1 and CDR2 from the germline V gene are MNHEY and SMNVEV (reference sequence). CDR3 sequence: CASSLGLAGGGNEQLY.

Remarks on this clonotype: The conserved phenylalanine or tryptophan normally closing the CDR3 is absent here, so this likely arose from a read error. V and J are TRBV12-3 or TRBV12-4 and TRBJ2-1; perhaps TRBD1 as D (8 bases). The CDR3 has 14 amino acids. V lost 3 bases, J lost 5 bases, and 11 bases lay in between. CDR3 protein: CASSFTGGDNEQFL. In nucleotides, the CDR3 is TGTGCCAGCAGTTTTACAGGGGGGGACAATGAGCAGTTCCTC.

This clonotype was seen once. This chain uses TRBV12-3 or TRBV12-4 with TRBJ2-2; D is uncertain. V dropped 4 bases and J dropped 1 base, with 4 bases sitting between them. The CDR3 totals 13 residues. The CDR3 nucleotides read TGTGCCAGCAGTTCTTGGAACACCGGGGAGCTGTTTTTT. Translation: CASSSWNTGELFF.

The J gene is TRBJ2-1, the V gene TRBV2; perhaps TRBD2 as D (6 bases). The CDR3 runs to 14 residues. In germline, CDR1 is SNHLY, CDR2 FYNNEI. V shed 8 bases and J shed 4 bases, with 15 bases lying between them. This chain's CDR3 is CASVLGGAYNEQFF. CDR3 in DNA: TGTGCCAGCGTCCTGGGGGGAGCTTACAATGAGCAGTTCTTC.

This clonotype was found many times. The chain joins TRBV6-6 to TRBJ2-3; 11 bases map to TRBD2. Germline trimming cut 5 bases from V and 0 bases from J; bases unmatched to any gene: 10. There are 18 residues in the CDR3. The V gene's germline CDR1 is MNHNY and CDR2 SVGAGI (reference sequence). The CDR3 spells CASSPQTSGITSTDTQYF. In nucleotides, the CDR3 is TGTGCCAGCAGTCCCCAGACTAGCGGGATAACTAGCACAGATACGCAGTATTTT.

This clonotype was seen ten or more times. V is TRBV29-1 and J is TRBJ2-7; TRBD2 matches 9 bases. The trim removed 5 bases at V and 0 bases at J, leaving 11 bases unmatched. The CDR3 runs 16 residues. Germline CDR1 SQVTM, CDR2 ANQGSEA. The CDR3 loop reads CSVNVAGGRNSYEQYF. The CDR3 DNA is TGCAGCGTTAACGTCGCGGGGGGGAGAAACTCCTACGAGCAGTACTTC.

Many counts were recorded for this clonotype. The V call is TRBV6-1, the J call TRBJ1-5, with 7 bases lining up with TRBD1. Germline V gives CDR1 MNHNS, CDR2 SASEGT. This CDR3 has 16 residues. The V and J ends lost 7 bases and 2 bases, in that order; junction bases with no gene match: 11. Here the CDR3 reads CASNETPDRGNQPQHF. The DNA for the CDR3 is TGTGCCAGCAACGAAACCCCCGACAGGGGCAATCAGCCCCAGCATTTT.

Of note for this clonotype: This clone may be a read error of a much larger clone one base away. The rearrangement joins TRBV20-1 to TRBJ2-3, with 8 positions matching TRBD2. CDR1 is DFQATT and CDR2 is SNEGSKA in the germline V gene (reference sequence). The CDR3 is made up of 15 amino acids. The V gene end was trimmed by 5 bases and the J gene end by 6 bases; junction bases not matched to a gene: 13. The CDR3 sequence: CSASPAGVAADTQYF. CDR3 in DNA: TGCAGTGCTTCCCCAGCGGGAGTGGCTGCCGATACGCAGTATTTT.

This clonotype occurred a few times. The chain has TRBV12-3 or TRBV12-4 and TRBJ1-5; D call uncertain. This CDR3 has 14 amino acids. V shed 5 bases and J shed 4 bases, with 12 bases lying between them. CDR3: CASSDLDGNQPQHF. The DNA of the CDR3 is TGTGCCAGCAGTGACTTGGACGGAAATCAGCCCCAGCATTTT.

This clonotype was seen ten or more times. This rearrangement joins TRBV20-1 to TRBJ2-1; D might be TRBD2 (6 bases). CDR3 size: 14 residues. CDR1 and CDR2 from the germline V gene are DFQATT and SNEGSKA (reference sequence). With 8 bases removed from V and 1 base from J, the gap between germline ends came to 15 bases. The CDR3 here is CSSPGLLSYNEQFF. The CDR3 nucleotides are TGCAGTTCTCCAGGACTATTATCCTACAATGAGCAGTTCTTC.

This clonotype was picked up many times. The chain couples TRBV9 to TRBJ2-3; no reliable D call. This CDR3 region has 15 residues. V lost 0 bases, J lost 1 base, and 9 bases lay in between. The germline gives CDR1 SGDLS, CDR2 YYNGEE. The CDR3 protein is CASSVGSPGTDTQYF. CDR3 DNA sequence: TGTGCCAGCAGCGTAGGGTCACCTGGCACAGATACGCAGTATTTT.